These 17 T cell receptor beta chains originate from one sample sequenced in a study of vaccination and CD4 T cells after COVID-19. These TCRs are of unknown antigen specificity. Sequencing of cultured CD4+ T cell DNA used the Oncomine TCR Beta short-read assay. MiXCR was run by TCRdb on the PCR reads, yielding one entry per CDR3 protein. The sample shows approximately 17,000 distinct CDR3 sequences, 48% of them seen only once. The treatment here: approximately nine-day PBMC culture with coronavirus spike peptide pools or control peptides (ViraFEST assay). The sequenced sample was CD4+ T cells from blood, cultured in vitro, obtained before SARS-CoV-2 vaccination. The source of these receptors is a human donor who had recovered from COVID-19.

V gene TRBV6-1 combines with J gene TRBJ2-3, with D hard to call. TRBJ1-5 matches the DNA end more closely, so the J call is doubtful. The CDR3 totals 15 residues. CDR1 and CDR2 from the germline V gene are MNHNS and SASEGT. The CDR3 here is CASSEVMTGGDTQHF. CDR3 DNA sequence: TGTGCCAGCAGTGAAGTCATGACGGGAGGAGATACGCAGCATTTT.

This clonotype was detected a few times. This CDR3 reads CASSASSVSSYEQYF. CDR3 DNA: TGTGCCAGCAGTGCCTCCTCAGTGAGCTCCTACGAGCAGTACTTC. The rearrangement links TRBV6-1 to TRBJ2-7, with D uncertain. Trimming cost V 4 bases and J 0 bases, with 13 bases left between them. The V gene's germline CDR1 is MNHNS and CDR2 SASEGT. The CDR3 sequence is 15 residues long.

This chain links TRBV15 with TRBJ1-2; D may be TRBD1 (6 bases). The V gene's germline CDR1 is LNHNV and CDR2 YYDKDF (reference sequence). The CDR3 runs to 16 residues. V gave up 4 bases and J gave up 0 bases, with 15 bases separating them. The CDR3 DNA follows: TGTGCCACCAGCACTGGGGGCGCGCTCCCTAACTATGGCTACACCTTC. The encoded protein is CATSTGGALPNYGYTF. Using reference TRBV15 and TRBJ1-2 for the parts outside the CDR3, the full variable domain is DAMVIQNPRYQVTQFGKPVTLSCSQTLNHNVMYWYQQKSSQAPKLLFHYYDKDFNNEADTPDNFQSRRPNTSFCFLDIRSPGLGDTAMYLCATSTGGALPNYGYTFGSGTRLTVV.

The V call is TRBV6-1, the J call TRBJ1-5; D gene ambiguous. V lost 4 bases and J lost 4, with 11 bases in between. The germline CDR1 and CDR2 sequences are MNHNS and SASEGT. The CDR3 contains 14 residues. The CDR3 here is CASSAMDGNQPQHF. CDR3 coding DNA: TGTGCCAGCAGTGCAATGGACGGGAATCAGCCCCAGCATTTT.

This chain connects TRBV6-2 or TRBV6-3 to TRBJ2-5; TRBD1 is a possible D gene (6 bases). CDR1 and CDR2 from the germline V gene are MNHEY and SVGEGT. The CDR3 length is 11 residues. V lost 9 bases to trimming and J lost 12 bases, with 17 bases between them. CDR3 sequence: CASSQTGPEYF. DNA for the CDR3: TGTGCCAGTAGTCAGACAGGACCAGAGTACTTC.

CDR3 sequence reads: CASFNVGGDDGYTF. Here the CDR3 DNA reads TGTGCCAGCTTTAATGTGGGAGGGGACGATGGCTACACCTTC. The rearrangement uses TRBV12-3 or TRBV12-4 and TRBJ1-2; a weak D match, TRBD1 (5 bases). V was pared by 8 bases and J by 6 bases, with 19 bases between. The CDR3 spans 14 residues.

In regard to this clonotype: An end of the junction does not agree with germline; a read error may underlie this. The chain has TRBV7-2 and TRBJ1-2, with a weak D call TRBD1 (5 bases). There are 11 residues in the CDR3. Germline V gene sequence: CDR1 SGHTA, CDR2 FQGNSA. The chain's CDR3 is CASILNWGKIF. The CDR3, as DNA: TGTGCCAGCATTCTAAACTGGGGGAAGATATTC.

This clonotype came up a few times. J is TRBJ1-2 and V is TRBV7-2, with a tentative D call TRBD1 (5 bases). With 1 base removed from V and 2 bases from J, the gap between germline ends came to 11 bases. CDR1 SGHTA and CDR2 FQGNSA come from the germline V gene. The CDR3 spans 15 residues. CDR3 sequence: CASSLVVRDNYGYTF. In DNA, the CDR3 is TGTGCCAGCAGCTTAGTAGTTCGGGACAACTATGGCTACACCTTC.

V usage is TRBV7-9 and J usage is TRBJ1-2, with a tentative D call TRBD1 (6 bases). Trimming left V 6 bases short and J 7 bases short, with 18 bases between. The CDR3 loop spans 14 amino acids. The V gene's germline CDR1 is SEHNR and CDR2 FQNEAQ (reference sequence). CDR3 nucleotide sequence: TGTGCCAGCAGTCAGGCAGGGGACCCGTCTGGCTACACCTTC. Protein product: CASSQAGDPSGYTF.

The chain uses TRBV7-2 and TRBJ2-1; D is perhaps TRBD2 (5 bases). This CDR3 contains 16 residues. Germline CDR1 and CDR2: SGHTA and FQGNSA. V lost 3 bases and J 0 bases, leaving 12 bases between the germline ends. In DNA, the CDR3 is TGTGCCAGCAGCTTGGATCTAGCTCCCTCCTACAATGAGCAGTTCTTC. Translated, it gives CASSLDLAPSYNEQFF. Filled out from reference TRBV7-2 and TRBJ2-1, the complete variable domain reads GAGVSQSPSNKVTEKGKDVELRCDPISGHTALYWYRQSLGQGLEFLIYFQGNSAPDKSGLPSDRFSAERTGGSVSTLTIQRTQQEDSAVYLCASSLDLAPSYNEQFFGPGTRLTVL.

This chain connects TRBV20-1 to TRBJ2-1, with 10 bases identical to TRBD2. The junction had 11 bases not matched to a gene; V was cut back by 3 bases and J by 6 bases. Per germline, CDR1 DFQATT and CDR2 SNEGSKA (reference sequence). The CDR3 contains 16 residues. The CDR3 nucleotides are TGCAGTGCTAGCCTGCCTAGCGGGAGTTTTGGCAATGAGCAGTTCTTC. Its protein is CSASLPSGSFGNEQFF.

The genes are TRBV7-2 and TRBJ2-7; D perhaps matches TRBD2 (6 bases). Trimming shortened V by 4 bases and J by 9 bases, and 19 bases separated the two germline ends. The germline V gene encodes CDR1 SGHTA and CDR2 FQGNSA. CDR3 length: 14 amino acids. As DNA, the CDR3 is TGTGCCAGCAGCTCGGAGGGGACCAGCACAGGGCAGTACTTC. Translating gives CASSSEGTSTGQYF.

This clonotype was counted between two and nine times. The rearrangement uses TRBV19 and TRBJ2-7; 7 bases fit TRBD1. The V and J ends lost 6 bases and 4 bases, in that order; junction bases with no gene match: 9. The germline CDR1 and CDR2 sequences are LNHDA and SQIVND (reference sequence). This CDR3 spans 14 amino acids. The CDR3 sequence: CASRETGKGYEQYF. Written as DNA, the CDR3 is TGTGCCAGTAGGGAGACAGGGAAGGGTTACGAGCAGTACTTC.

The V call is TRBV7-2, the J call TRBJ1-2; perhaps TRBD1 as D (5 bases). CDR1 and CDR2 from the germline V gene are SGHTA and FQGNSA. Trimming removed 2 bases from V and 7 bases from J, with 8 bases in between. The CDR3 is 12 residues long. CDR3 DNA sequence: TGTGCCAGCAGCTTACCTGGGGGTGGCTACACCTTC. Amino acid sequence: CASSLPGGGYTF.

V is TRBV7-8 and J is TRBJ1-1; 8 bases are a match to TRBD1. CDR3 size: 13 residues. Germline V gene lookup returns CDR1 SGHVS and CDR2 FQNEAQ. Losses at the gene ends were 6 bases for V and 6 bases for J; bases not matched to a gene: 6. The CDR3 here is CASRRQGSAEAFF. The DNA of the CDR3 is TGTGCCAGCAGACGACAGGGGTCCGCTGAAGCTTTCTTT.

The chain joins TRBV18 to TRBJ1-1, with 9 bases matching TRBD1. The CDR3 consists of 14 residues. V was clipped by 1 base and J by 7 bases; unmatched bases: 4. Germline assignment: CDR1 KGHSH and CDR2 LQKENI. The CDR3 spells CASSPLGDRDEAFF. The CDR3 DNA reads TGTGCCAGCTCACCACTAGGGGACAGGGATGAAGCTTTCTTT.

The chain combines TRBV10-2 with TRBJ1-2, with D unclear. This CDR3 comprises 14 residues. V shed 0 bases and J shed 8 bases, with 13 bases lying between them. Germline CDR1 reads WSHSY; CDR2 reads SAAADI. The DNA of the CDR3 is TGCGCCAGCAGTGAGTCGTTTGGAGGTTACGGCTACACCTTC. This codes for CASSESFGGYGYTF.